The 16 T cell receptor beta chains below come from one sample, sequenced in a study of T cell responses to AZD1222 COVID-19 vaccine. Here immunoSEQ multiplex PCR was the method, and the copy in TCRdb shows in-frame clones only, minus some. The repertoire holds more than 40,000 clones, 90% seen once, with over 35% in the top ten. The material was peripheral blood, obtained 28 days after the second AZD1222 dose. The source of these receptors is an adult who received the AZD1222 COVID-19 vaccine.

This chain connects TRBV6-5 to TRBJ1-4; the match to TRBD1 covers 8 bases. V shed 8 bases and J 8 bases; nucleotides not matched to a gene: 7. Looked up from germline, CDR1 is MNHEY and CDR2 is SVGAGI. The CDR3 consists of 13 residues. As DNA, the CDR3 is TGTGCCAGCTCGGGCCAGGGGGCGGAAAAACTGTTTTTT. This gives the protein CASSGQGAEKLFF.

Only one count was recorded for this clone. The chain is built from TRBV5-8 and TRBJ1-4; D might be TRBD1 (6 bases). V was cut by 2 bases and J by 5 bases, with 10 bases left in between. CDR1 and CDR2 (germline): SGHTS, YDEGEE. This CDR3 has 14 amino acids. This chain's CDR3 is CASSFRRGNEKLFF. The DNA of the CDR3 is TGTGCCAGCAGCTTCAGAAGGGGGAATGAAAAACTGTTTTTT.

This chain links TRBV14 with TRBJ1-4; TRBD1 might be the D (5 bases). Trimming took 1 base from V and 5 from J, leaving 17 bases between them. This CDR3 has 17 amino acids. Germline V gives CDR1 SGHDN, CDR2 FVKESK. The CDR3 is CASSQVVPWGGNEKLFF. CDR3 coding DNA: TGTGCCAGCAGCCAAGTGGTCCCTTGGGGGGGGAATGAAAAACTGTTTTTT.

This chain connects TRBV12-3 or TRBV12-4 to TRBJ1-1, with TRBD1 matching 8 bases. The CDR3 loop spans 13 amino acids. The V segment lost 2 bases and the J segment 8 bases; nucleotides outside the gene matches: 4. The CDR3 sequence: CASSLNGQGEAFF. In DNA form, the CDR3 reads TGTGCCAGCAGTTTAAATGGACAGGGAGAAGCTTTCTTT.

The V call is TRBV27, the J call TRBJ1-1; 10 bases are shared with TRBD1. The CDR3 runs 17 residues. V trimming: 0 bases; J trimming: 4 bases; junction bases outside the gene matches: 8. From germline, CDR1 is MNHEY and CDR2 SMNVEV (reference sequence). CDR3 region: CASSLSGTGVSGTEAFF. CDR3 coding DNA: TGTGCCAGCAGTTTATCGGGGACAGGGGTTTCGGGCACTGAAGCTTTCTTT.

The rearrangement joins TRBV6-2 or TRBV6-3 to TRBJ1-5; tentatively, D is TRBD1 (5 bases). Germline values: CDR1 MNHEY, CDR2 SVGEGT. V was pared by 6 bases and J by 5 bases, with 20 bases between. The CDR3 runs to 16 residues. The CDR3 DNA reads TGTGCCAGCAGCCACACCATCGACAGTAAGGATCAGCCCCAGCATTTT. It is translated as CASSHTIDSKDQPQHF.

Written as DNA, the CDR3 is TGTGCCAGCAGCCTCCCACAGGGAGAACCTAGCGAGCAGTACTTC. Protein sequence: CASSLPQGEPSEQYF. This chain uses TRBV5-4 with TRBJ2-7; D is possibly TRBD1 (6 bases). Trimming shortened V by 4 bases and J by 6 bases, and 20 bases separated the two germline ends. This CDR3 spans 15 amino acids. Germline V gene data show CDR1 as SGHNT and CDR2 as YYREEE (reference sequence).

Here the CDR3 DNA reads TGTGCCAGCAGCGTCGTGGGGGAGGGCACTGAAGCTTTCTTT. It specifies CASSVVGEGTEAFF. J is TRBJ1-1 and V is TRBV9, with D possibly TRBD1 on 5 matching bases. CDR1 and CDR2 from the germline V gene are SGDLS and YYNGEE. V gave up 2 bases and J gave up 4 bases, with 12 bases separating them. The CDR3 is made up of 14 amino acids.

The chain has TRBV12-3 or TRBV12-4 and TRBJ2-7; D uncertain. The CDR3 runs 13 residues. V lost 6 bases to trimming and J lost 0 bases, with 9 bases between them. This CDR3 is CASRQAVSYEQYF. In nucleotides, the CDR3 is TGTGCCAGCAGGCAGGCGGTCTCCTACGAGCAGTACTTC.

The rearrangement uses TRBV6-5 and TRBJ1-2, with unresolved D. The V end was cut by 0 bases, the J end by 6 bases, with 17 bases between. Per germline, CDR1 MNHEY and CDR2 SVGAGI. CDR3 length equals 16 residues. CDR3 region: CASSYSGGPIGDGYTF. The DNA for the CDR3 is TGTGCCAGCAGTTACTCCGGCGGACCAATAGGAGATGGCTACACCTTC.

The genes are TRBV28 and TRBJ1-6, with D perhaps matching TRBD1 (5 bases). The germline gives CDR1 MDHEN, CDR2 SYDVKM. Trimming cost V 2 bases and J 7 bases, with 15 bases left between them. This CDR3 comprises 16 residues. The CDR3 DNA follows: TGTGCCAGCAGTTTAAGTGGCCCAGGGTTGAATTCACCCCTCCACTTT. Amino acid sequence: CASSLSGPGLNSPLHF.

The rearrangement links TRBV5-1 to TRBJ1-1; 7 bases agree with TRBD1. This CDR3 spans 15 amino acids. Germline V lookup: CDR1 SGHRS, CDR2 YFSETQ. V shed 0 bases and J 10 bases; nucleotides not matched to a gene: 12. CDR3 in DNA: TGCGCCAGCAGCTTGGCTGCGACAGGGAAACTCGCAGCTTTCTTT. Its translation: CASSLAATGKLAAFF.

The V and J genes are TRBV7-9 and TRBJ2-2; D call uncertain. CDR3 size: 14 residues. Germline CDR1 reads SEHNR; CDR2 reads FQNEAQ (reference sequence). Deletions cut 3 bases from V and 0 bases from J, with 5 bases between. The CDR3 nucleotides read TGTGCCAGCAGCTTCCGGGCGAACACCGGGGAGCTGTTTTTT. Encoded protein: CASSFRANTGELFF.

V usage is TRBV5-1 and J usage is TRBJ2-2; D possibly matches TRBD1 or TRBD2 (5 bases each). V was trimmed by 3 bases and J by 6 bases, leaving 12 bases between them. Germline values: CDR1 SGHRS, CDR2 YFSETQ. This CDR3 is built from 14 residues. As DNA, the CDR3 is TGCGCCAGCAGCTCGAGGGTGGGGGCCGGGGAGCTGTTTTTT. This sequence encodes CASSSRVGAGELFF. The variable domain in full, with the rest retrieved from reference TRBV5-1 and TRBJ2-2, is KAGVTQTPRYLIKTRGQQVTLSCSPISGHRSVSWYQQTPGQGLQFLFEYFSETQRNKGNFPGRFSGRQFSNSRSEMNVSTLELGDSALYLCASSSRVGAGELFFGEGSRLTVL.

The V call is TRBV2, the J call TRBJ1-2; possibly TRBD1 for D (6 bases). Germline V lookup: CDR1 SNHLY, CDR2 FYNNEI. V was shortened by 2 bases and J by 6 bases, with 10 bases between the two germline ends. CDR3 size: 13 residues. CDR3 sequence (DNA): TGTGCCAGCAGTGAACAGGGGAGTCATGGCTACACCTTC. Translated: CASSEQGSHGYTF. Full variable domain (outside the CDR3, taken from reference TRBV2 and TRBJ1-2): EPEVTQTPSHQVTQMGQEVILRCVPISNHLYFYWYRQILGQKVEFLVSFYNNEISEKSEIFDDQFSVERPDGSNFTLKIRSTKLEDSAMYFCASSEQGSHGYTFGSGTRLTVV.

This sequence joins TRBV6-1 and TRBJ1-5; 8 bases are a match to TRBD1. V lost 2 bases to trimming and J lost 6 bases; unmatched junction nucleotides: 3. The CDR3 has 14 residues. Germline lookup yields CDR1 MNHNS and CDR2 SASEGT. CDR3 nucleotides: TGTGCCAGCAGTGAACAGGGGGCTGGTCAGCCCCAGCATTTT. Translated, it gives CASSEQGAGQPQHF.